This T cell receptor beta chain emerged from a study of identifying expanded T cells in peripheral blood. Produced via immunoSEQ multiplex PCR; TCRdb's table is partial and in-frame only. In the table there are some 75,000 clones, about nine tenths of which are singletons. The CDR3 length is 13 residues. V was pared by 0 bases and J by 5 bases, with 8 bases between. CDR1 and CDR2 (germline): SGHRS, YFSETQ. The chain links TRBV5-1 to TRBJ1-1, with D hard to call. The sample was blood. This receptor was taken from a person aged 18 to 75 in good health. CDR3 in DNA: TGCGCCAGCAGCTTGGGATCGGGAACTGAAGCTTTCTTT. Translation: CASSLGSGTEAFF. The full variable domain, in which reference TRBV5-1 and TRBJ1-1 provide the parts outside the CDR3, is KAGVTQTPRYLIKTRGQQVTLSCSPISGHRSVSWYQQTPGQGLQFLFEYFSETQRNKGNFPGRFSGRQFSNSRSEMNVSTLELGDSALYLCASSLGSGTEAFFGQGTRLTVV.